The 25 T cell receptor beta chains below were found in one sample sequenced in a study of T-cell memory formation after mild COVID-19. TCRdb passed the 5' RACE reads through MiXCR, listing each CDR3 protein once. The sample shows approximately 170,000 distinct CDR3 sequences, over 10% of them seen only once. The sequenced sample consisted of PBMCs or a T cell subset sorted from them (not recorded which). All receptors derive from a man aged 18 to 29 who had mild COVID-19 (a few samples of this study predate the infection). Cell type and time point are not known.

This clonotype was recorded at least ten times. J is TRBJ2-3 and V is TRBV6-5; 10 positions agree with TRBD1. The ends lost 6 bases at V and 4 bases at J; junction bases unmatched: 10. Germline V CDR1 and CDR2: MNHEY, SVGAGI. This CDR3 spans 16 amino acids. The CDR3 sequence: CASRLVWTGGSDTQYF. CDR3 sequence (DNA): TGTGCCAGCAGACTGGTATGGACAGGGGGGTCAGATACGCAGTATTTT.

The chain joins TRBV12-3 or TRBV12-4 to TRBJ2-6; no reliable D call. The ends were cut back, 3 bases at V and 3 bases at J, with 6 bases in the middle. The CDR3 has 14 residues. CDR3 sequence reads: CASSFQVGANVLTF. The CDR3 bases are TGTGCCAGCAGTTTTCAAGTTGGGGCCAACGTCCTGACTTTC.

The rearrangement joins TRBV20-1 to TRBJ2-3, with D tentatively TRBD2 (7 bases). In germline, CDR1 is DFQATT, CDR2 SNEGSKA (reference sequence). The CDR3 spans 13 residues. CDR3 sequence reads: CSLNRGAGDTQYF. CDR3 bases: TGCAGCTTAAACCGGGGGGCCGGGGATACGCAGTATTTT.

This clonotype came up many times. For the CDR3, the DNA is TGTGCCAGCAGCTTAGTCCGGCCGCCGTACACTGAAGCTTTCTTT. Translation gives CASSLVRPPYTEAFF. The genes are TRBV7-2 and TRBJ1-1, with D unresolved. The CDR3 runs to 15 residues. In germline, CDR1 is SGHTA, CDR2 FQGNSA. The ends were cut back, 1 base at V and 3 bases at J, with 12 bases in the middle.

The chain joins TRBV3-1 to TRBJ2-2, with a weak D call TRBD2 (5 bases). CDR1 is LGHDT and CDR2 is YNNKEL in the germline V gene (reference sequence). Trimming shortened V by 3 bases and J by 4 bases, and 15 bases separated the two germline ends. The CDR3 contains 16 residues. The CDR3 nucleotides are TGTGCCAGCAGCCATCTGGGGTCTGCGGGCACCGGGGAGCTGTTTTTT. This sequence encodes CASSHLGSAGTGELFF.

This chain uses TRBV12-3 or TRBV12-4 with TRBJ1-1; the D gene is possibly TRBD1 (5 bases). CDR3 size: 13 residues. V gave up 6 bases and J gave up 6 bases, with 14 bases separating them. CDR3 bases: TGTGCCAGCAGACCCCGGGACCGTGCTGAAGCTTTCTTT. Protein sequence: CASRPRDRAEAFF.

This clonotype was observed at least ten times. This chain joins TRBV3-1 and TRBJ2-3, with TRBD2 identical over 7 bases. This CDR3 has 14 amino acids. Trimming cost V 4 bases and J 0 bases; bases outside gene matches: 1. CDR1 is LGHDT and CDR2 is YNNKEL in the germline V gene (reference sequence). The CDR3 nucleotides read TGTGCCAGCAGCCCCGGGGGGAGCACAGATACGCAGTATTTT. This sequence encodes CASSPGGSTDTQYF.

The chain couples TRBV7-2 to TRBJ2-1, with TRBD2 identical over 13 bases. Germline V gives CDR1 SGHTA, CDR2 FQGNSA. This CDR3 comprises 13 residues. The V and J ends lost 9 bases and 8 bases, in that order; junction bases with no gene match: 4. The CDR3 sequence is CASRTSGGYEQFF. The CDR3 DNA is TGTGCCAGTCGGACTAGCGGGGGTTATGAGCAGTTCTTC.

The V and J genes are TRBV5-6 and TRBJ1-1; D gene uncertain. CDR1 is SGHDT, CDR2 YYEEEE, per germline. Trimming shortened V by 3 bases and J by 8 bases, and 26 bases separated the two germline ends. CDR3 length: 17 residues. CDR3 loop: CASSYLKTPVIQTEAFF. CDR3 bases: TGTGCCAGCAGCTACCTGAAGACACCGGTGATCCAAACGGAAGCTTTCTTT.

This clonotype has a single count. The chain recombines TRBV5-1 with TRBJ1-2; no reliable D call. Trimming removed 2 bases from V and 0 bases from J, with 17 bases in between. The CDR3 spans 17 residues. Germline V gives CDR1 SGHRS, CDR2 YFSETQ. CDR3 amino acids: CASSFSPLSAANYGYTF. DNA of the CDR3: TGCGCCAGCAGCTTTTCGCCCCTTTCAGCCGCTAACTATGGCTACACCTTC. The full variable domain, its missing parts supplied by reference TRBV5-1 and TRBJ1-2, is KAGVTQTPRYLIKTRGQQVTLSCSPISGHRSVSWYQQTPGQGLQFLFEYFSETQRNKGNFPGRFSGRQFSNSRSEMNVSTLELGDSALYLCASSFSPLSAANYGYTFGSGTRLTVV.

The genes are TRBV4-1 and TRBJ1-2; the D gene is possibly TRBD1 (5 bases). CDR1 and CDR2 (germline): MGHRA, YSYEKL. CDR3 size: 17 residues. V gave up 4 bases and J gave up 8 bases, with 26 bases separating them. The CDR3 sequence: CASSLTRPEEGRKGYTF. The CDR3 DNA reads TGCGCCAGCAGCCTAACAAGACCCGAGGAGGGGCGAAAAGGCTACACCTTC.

This clonotype was counted ten times or more. The V and J genes are TRBV5-1 and TRBJ2-1; 9 nucleotides agree with TRBD2. The V and J ends lost 1 base and 4 bases, in that order; junction bases with no gene match: 3. CDR3 length equals 15 residues. Germline assignment: CDR1 SGHRS and CDR2 YFSETQ. The CDR3 region has the DNA TGCGCCAGCAGCTTGTCCAGCGGGGGGTACAATGAGCAGTTCTTC. Amino acid sequence: CASSLSSGGYNEQFF.

The genes are TRBV14 and TRBJ1-6; D is ambiguous. The CDR3 is 15 amino acids. Germline-derived CDR1 and CDR2 are SGHDN and FVKESK. With 4 bases removed from V and 5 bases from J, the gap between germline ends came to 12 bases. The CDR3 region has the DNA TGTGCCAGCAGCCTTGCGGGATACAATAATTCACCCCTCCACTTT. Translating gives CASSLAGYNNSPLHF.

This clonotype has at least ten counts. The chain combines TRBV5-1 with TRBJ2-1; possibly TRBD2 for D (5 bases). The V end was cut by 2 bases, the J end by 2 bases, with 8 bases between. This CDR3 is built from 14 residues. Germline CDR1 is SGHRS and CDR2 is YFSETQ. The CDR3 reads CASSFGETYNEQFF. CDR3 DNA: TGCGCCAGCAGCTTTGGGGAGACCTACAATGAGCAGTTCTTC.

This clonotype was picked up a small number of times. This sequence joins TRBV3-1 and TRBJ1-2, with TRBD1 matching over 7 bases. Germline loops: CDR1 LGHDT, CDR2 YNNKEL (reference sequence). The trim removed 4 bases at V and 5 bases at J, leaving 7 bases unmatched. This CDR3 has 14 amino acids. The CDR3 nucleotides read TGTGCCAGCAGCCGAGAGGGGGCAGGGTATGGCTACACCTTC. Its protein product is CASSREGAGYGYTF.

The chain links TRBV20-1 to TRBJ1-4, with D possibly matching TRBD1 (5 bases). Looked up from germline, CDR1 is DFQATT and CDR2 is SNEGSKA (reference sequence). This CDR3 has 13 amino acids. V lost 5 bases to trimming and J lost 3 bases, with 10 bases between them. The CDR3 protein is CSAPRQPNEKLFF. In nucleotides, the CDR3 is TGCAGTGCTCCACGACAGCCTAATGAAAAACTGTTTTTT.

This clonotype came up a few times. V usage is TRBV7-2 and J usage is TRBJ2-7; no reliable D call. The ends were cut back, 4 bases at V and 4 bases at J, with 11 bases in the middle. Germline CDR1 reads SGHTA; CDR2 reads FQGNSA. The CDR3 is made up of 13 amino acids. The DNA of the CDR3 is TGTGCCAGCAGCTCAACGACTGGATACGAGCAGTACGTC. It yields the protein CASSSTTGYEQYV.

This clonotype was detected a few times. The chain employs TRBV11-2 and TRBJ1-5; D not resolved. Germline CDR1 SGHAT, CDR2 FQNNGV. The V and J ends lost 3 bases and 9 bases respectively, with 15 bases between them. The CDR3 consists of 14 residues. The CDR3 is CASSFGPSLGPQHF. For the CDR3, the DNA is TGTGCCAGCAGCTTTGGACCATCTCTGGGGCCCCAGCATTTT.

CDR3 sequence (DNA): TGTGCCAGCAGCTTGGCGAGCGCCCTCGGGGAGCAGTTCTTC. Translating gives CASSLASALGEQFF. V is TRBV7-2 and J is TRBJ2-1, with unresolved D. The CDR3 runs to 14 residues. Trimming took 3 bases from V and 10 from J, leaving 16 bases between them. CDR1 SGHTA and CDR2 FQGNSA come from the germline V gene.

This chain links TRBV7-3 with TRBJ2-3; TRBD2 agrees at 13 bases. The CDR3 is 18 amino acids. V shed 3 bases and J 0 bases; nucleotides not matched to a gene: 6. The germline CDR1 and CDR2 sequences are SGHTA and FQGTGA. The CDR3 loop reads CASSFGLAGDPSTDTQYF. The CDR3, as DNA: TGTGCCAGCAGCTTTGGACTAGCGGGGGACCCTAGCACAGATACGCAGTATTTT.

This clonotype was seen at least ten times. The chain has TRBV5-1 and TRBJ1-5; TRBD1 might be the D (5 bases). The CDR3 spans 13 residues. Germline CDR1 is SGHRS and CDR2 is YFSETQ. Deletions cut 3 bases from V and 1 base from J, with 5 bases between. CDR3 sequence reads: CASSWDSNQPQHF. The CDR3 nucleotides are TGCGCCAGCAGCTGGGACAGCAATCAGCCCCAGCATTTT.

This chain connects TRBV2 to TRBJ2-7; the D gene could be TRBD1 or TRBD2 (5 bases each). Deletions cut 3 bases from V and 5 bases from J, with 14 bases between. Germline CDR1 is SNHLY and CDR2 is FYNNEI. This CDR3 has 14 residues. CDR3 amino acids: CASSDGAPRNEQYV. DNA for the CDR3: TGTGCCAGCAGTGACGGGGCCCCCCGAAACGAGCAGTACGTC.

This clonotype was observed many times. The rearrangement links TRBV5-6 to TRBJ1-5; no clear D. Trimming stripped 5 bases from V and 2 bases from J, with 8 bases between. There are 13 residues in the CDR3. CDR1 and CDR2 from the germline V gene are SGHDT and YYEEEE. The CDR3 nucleotides are TGTGCCAGCAGTAGGTGGGGCAATCAGCCCCAGCATTTT. The encoded protein is CASSRWGNQPQHF.

The V gene is TRBV12-3 or TRBV12-4, the J gene TRBJ2-1, with 15 positions matching TRBD2. This CDR3 contains 14 residues. V gave up 6 bases and J gave up 12 bases; unmatched junction bases: 6. The CDR3, as DNA: TGTGCCAGCAGACCAGGACTAGCGGGGGGGCGGCAGTTCTTC. Translation gives CASRPGLAGGRQFF.

This clonotype occurred a few times. The V gene is TRBV4-2, the J gene TRBJ1-5; 7 bases match TRBD1. Losses at the gene ends were 1 base for V and 9 bases for J; bases not matched to a gene: 12. This CDR3 has 16 amino acids. Germline lookup yields CDR1 LGHNA and CDR2 YNFKEQ. CDR3 sequence (DNA): TGTGCCAGCAGCCAAGTTATGGGTAAACAGGGGCTGCCCCAGCATTTT. Residues: CASSQVMGKQGLPQHF.